The rows below give T cell receptor beta chains drawn from one sample of a study of blood T cell repertoires in COVID-19. Profiled with immunoSEQ multiplex PCR; TCRdb holds only in-frame clones, not every one. Of 250,000 or so clones detected, about four fifths appear once; the ten largest clones hold 1.5% to 1.9%. Sequencing was performed on peripheral blood. The source of these receptors is a woman between 40 and 55 years old who had recovered from COVID-19. Each CDR3 is given with its conserved first and last residue. A D gene is named only where the DNA matches it firmly. Size values are once, few and many counts, or a class for expanded clones, and some rows have none.

J gene,clone size,V gene,D gene,CDR3 protein,CDR3 DNA
TRBJ2-7,.,TRBV7-9,TRBD1,CASSLAGQGRTYEQYF,TGTGCCAGCAGCTTGGCCGGACAGGGGAGGACCTACGAGCAGTACTTC
TRBJ1-3,once,TRBV5-1,TRBD1,CASSFTPRQGRSGNTIYF,TGCGCCAGCAGCTTCACTCCTCGACAGGGTCGATCTGGAAACACCATATATTTT
TRBJ1-1,.,TRBV7-3,.,CASSPGRGLSAFF,TGTGCCAGCAGCCCCGGTCGCGGGCTTAGCGCTTTCTTT
TRBJ1-2,.,TRBV4-1,.,CASSQVRGGVRGYTF,TGCGCCAGCAGCCAAGTTAGGGGGGGGGTTCGAGGCTACACCTTC
TRBJ1-3,.,TRBV19,.,CASSDRPGNTIYF,TGTGCCAGCAGTGACAGGCCCGGAAACACCATATATTTT
TRBJ2-3,.,TRBV27,.,CASSPELQGDTQYF,TGTGCCAGCAGTCCTGAGCTACAGGGAGATACGCAGTATTTT
TRBJ2-2,few,TRBV10-1,TRBD1,CASSNGQENTGELFF,TGCGCCAGCAGTAATGGACAGGAAAACACCGGGGAGCTGTTTTTT
TRBJ2-5,once,TRBV7-8,TRBD1,CASSPRPGGQETQYF,TGTGCCAGCAGTCCCCGGCCAGGGGGACAAGAGACCCAGTACTTC
TRBJ1-1,.,TRBV7-9,.,CASSVLGTRGRYGTEAFF,TGTGCCAGCAGCGTTCTCGGGACAAGAGGGCGTTATGGCACTGAAGCTTTCTTT
TRBJ1-1,.,TRBV6-6,TRBD1,CASSPLDRGSRAEAFF,TGTGCCAGCAGTCCCCTGGACAGGGGGTCTCGCGCTGAAGCTTTCTTT
TRBJ1-2,.,TRBV11-3,.,CASSIQGSSGYGYTF,TGTGCCAGCAGCATACAGGGTTCGTCAGGCTATGGCTACACCTTC
TRBJ1-5,.,TRBV7-2,.,CASSLVRDNQPQHF,TGTGCCAGCAGCTTAGTGCGGGACAATCAGCCCCAGCATTTT
TRBJ1-6,.,TRBV3-1/TRBV3-2,TRBD1,CASKTTARTGGFHNSPLHF,TGTGCCAGCAAGACCACTGCCCGGACAGGGGGCTTCCATAATTCACCCCTCCACTTT
TRBJ1-5,.,TRBV5-8,TRBD1,CASSVGTGGQPQHF,TGTGCCAGCAGCGTCGGGACAGGAGGTCAGCCCCAGCATTTT
TRBJ1-4,.,TRBV5-1,.,CASSLTVNEKLFF,TGCGCCAGCAGCTTGACTGTTAATGAAAAACTGTTTTTT
TRBJ2-5,.,TRBV10-1,TRBD2,CASSESYRGGSQGQETQYF,TGCGCCAGCAGTGAGTCGTACCGGGGGGGCTCACAAGGCCAAGAGACCCAGTACTTC
TRBJ2-7,.,TRBV4-1,TRBD1,CASRLAPGQGTRDEQYF,TGCGCCAGCAGACTCGCTCCGGGACAGGGAACGAGGGACGAGCAGTACTTC
TRBJ2-1,.,TRBV5-5,.,CASSLTGNEQFF,TGTGCCAGCAGCTTGACAGGCAATGAGCAGTTCTTC
TRBJ1-2,.,TRBV28,TRBD1,CASSIPRTGDGYTF,TGTGCCAGCAGTATTCCTAGGACAGGGGATGGCTACACCTTC
TRBJ2-3,few,TRBV5-4,.,CASSLRGRDDGTQYF,TGTGCCAGCAGCTTGAGAGGGCGGGATGACGGTACGCAGTATTTT
TRBJ2-5,.,TRBV6-5,.,CASSSASEGPETQYF,TGTGCCAGCAGTTCAGCCTCGGAGGGCCCGGAGACCCAGTACTTC
TRBJ2-2,once,TRBV5-1,.,CASSFTEKLTGELFF,TGCGCCAGCAGTTTTACCGAGAAGCTCACCGGGGAGCTGTTTTTT
TRBJ2-5,.,TRBV4-1,TRBD1,CASSQPPGQGGETQYF,TGCGCCAGCAGCCAACCACCGGGACAGGGAGGTGAGACCCAGTACTTC
TRBJ1-1,.,TRBV6-1,.,CASSETVGHVKAFF,TGTGCCAGCAGTGAAACCGTCGGACACGTCAAAGCTTTCTTT
TRBJ2-7,.,TRBV28,TRBD1,CASSYDRGVRADEQYF,TGTGCCAGCAGTTACGACAGGGGAGTACGAGCGGACGAGCAGTACTTC
TRBJ2-1,once,TRBV24-1,TRBD2,CATSDLNAGESYNEQFF,TGTGCCACCAGTGATTTGAACGCGGGGGAATCCTACAATGAGCAGTTCTTC
TRBJ2-2,once,TRBV5-8,.,CASCPQSNTGELFF,TGTGCCTCCTGCCCCCAGTCGAACACCGGGGAGCTGTTTTTT
TRBJ1-3,.,TRBV11-3,TRBD1,CASSLEMGQDSGNTIYF,TGTGCCAGCAGCTTAGAGATGGGACAGGACTCTGGAAACACCATATATTTT
TRBJ2-1,.,TRBV3-1/TRBV3-2,TRBD2,CASSQKIRAGVSYNEQFF,TGTGCCAGCAGCCAAAAAATTAGGGCGGGGGTCTCCTACAATGAGCAGTTCTTC
TRBJ2-7,.,TRBV28,.,CASSLGGSYEQYF,TGTGCCAGCAGTTTAGGGGGCAGCTACGAGCAGTACTTC
TRBJ1-6,.,TRBV29-1,TRBD1,CSVRQGYNSPLHF,TGCAGCGTGCGACAGGGCTATAATTCACCCCTCCACTTT
TRBJ2-6,.,TRBV6-6,TRBD2,CASSIAGASGANVLTF,TGTGCCAGCTCAATAGCGGGGGCCTCTGGGGCCAACGTCCTGACTTTC
TRBJ1-2,.,TRBV6-5,.,CASTPVATQGHGYTF,TGTGCCAGCACCCCGGTCGCCACCCAGGGCCATGGCTACACCTTC
TRBJ2-5,.,TRBV28,TRBD1,CASSNAPGQGAGETQYF,TGTGCCAGCAGTAACGCACCGGGACAGGGGGCCGGAGAGACCCAGTACTTC
TRBJ1-6,.,TRBV5-4,TRBD1,CASSFGQAWNSPLHF,TGTGCCAGCAGCTTTGGACAGGCTTGGAATTCACCCCTCCACTTT
TRBJ2-2,once,TRBV27,TRBD2,CASSPLAGNLNTGELFF,TGTGCCAGCAGTCCACTAGCGGGGAATCTGAACACCGGGGAGCTGTTTTTT
TRBJ1-2,.,TRBV5-1,TRBD1,CASSAGTGVGYTF,TGCGCCAGCAGCGCCGGGACAGGGGTCGGCTACACCTTC
TRBJ1-1,few,TRBV5-4,.,CASSPGQNTEAFF,TGTGCCAGCAGCCCCGGACAGAACACTGAAGCTTTCTTT
TRBJ1-2,.,TRBV28,.,CASSSSGLDSGYTF,TGTGCCAGCAGTAGCTCAGGGCTGGACAGTGGCTACACCTTC
TRBJ1-2,.,TRBV19,TRBD1,CASSRDRGDYGYTF,TGTGCCAGTAGTAGGGACAGGGGCGACTATGGCTACACCTTC
TRBJ1-2,.,TRBV2,.,CASSVSQVYGYTF,TGTGCCAGCAGTGTGAGTCAGGTCTATGGCTACACCTTC
TRBJ1-2,.,TRBV29-1,.,CSVDDGDYGYTF,TGCAGCGTTGATGACGGAGACTATGGCTACACCTTC
TRBJ1-5,.,TRBV24-1,.,CATSATGYQPQHF,TGTGCCACCAGTGCTACAGGGTATCAGCCCCAGCATTTT